The 5 T cell receptor beta chains below all came from one sample that was sequenced in a study of identical twins. TCRdb re-analysed the 5' RACE reads in MiXCR, keeping a single row per CDR3 protein. Counted here are 700,000 or so distinct CDR3 sequences, over 20% occurring once; the ten biggest clones make up approximately 4.3%. The same data also contributed to another study, on T cells expressing NK-cell markers.

The sample was PBMCs. These receptor sequences come from a woman aged 18-30 years in good health.

This clonotype appeared many times. The chain combines TRBV20-1 with TRBJ2-1, with no clear D. Germline lookup yields CDR1 DFQATT and CDR2 SNEGSKA (reference sequence). The CDR3 totals 11 residues. V was clipped by 0 bases and J by 8 bases, with 5 bases between them. The CDR3 is CSARDGHEQFF. DNA for the CDR3: TGCAGTGCTAGAGACGGCCATGAGCAGTTCTTC.

Only a few counts were recorded for this clonotype. The CDR3 nucleotides read TGCGCCAGCAGCAGGACGGGTTCGGATGGCTACACCTTC. Protein product: CASSRTGSDGYTF. The chain uses TRBV5-1 and TRBJ1-2; no definite D call. The CDR3 sequence is 13 residues long. V shed 4 bases and J shed 6 bases, with 13 bases lying between them. The germline V gene has CDR1 SGHRS and CDR2 YFSETQ.

There are many counts of this clonotype. DNA for the CDR3: TGCAGTGTATTTGGTGTTACCGGGACAGGGACTTCTGAAGCTTTCTTT. Translating gives CSVFGVTGTGTSEAFF. The V call is TRBV20-1, the J call TRBJ1-1; TRBD1 matches 9 bases. V shed 7 bases, J shed 6 bases, and the junction held 18 bases outside the gene matches. In germline, CDR1 is DFQATT, CDR2 SNEGSKA (reference sequence). The CDR3 totals 16 residues.

In its sample, this clonotype was seen a few times. The chain couples TRBV20-1 to TRBJ2-3, with unresolved D. Germline V gene sequence: CDR1 DFQATT, CDR2 SNEGSKA (reference sequence). Trimming cost V 0 bases and J 7 bases, with 8 bases left between them. The CDR3 runs 12 residues. The CDR3 sequence is CSAREGQHTQYF. CDR3 coding DNA: TGCAGTGCTAGAGAGGGCCAGCATACGCAGTATTTT.

V usage is TRBV7-2 and J usage is TRBJ1-3; D gene ambiguous. From germline, CDR1 is SGHTA and CDR2 FQGNSA. This CDR3 has 13 amino acids. V lost 5 bases and J 9 bases, leaving 14 bases between the germline ends. CDR3 residues: CASSPKARPTIYF. In DNA form, the CDR3 reads TGTGCCAGCAGCCCAAAGGCCAGGCCCACCATATATTTT.